The TCR beta chain under discussion was sequenced for a study of shared clonotypes between healthy human individuals. About the study: The donors, two women and a few men, were aged 18 to 49. CD8 memory received one plate per donor, CD8 naive two, CD4 memory three and CD4 naive three.

Deletions cut 11 bases from V and 1 base from J, with 14 bases between. The CDR3 extends over 13 amino acids. Germline V gene lookup returns CDR1 ENHRY and CDR2 SYGVKD. Study-level results: Relative to clonotypes present in all four donors, those not shared had lower generation probabilities.

Replicate sorted-subset PCRs were loaded with approximately 190 ng DNA, roughly 33,000 T cell genomes. Clones were read by immunoSEQ multiplex PCR, and TCRdb kept only the in-frame ones, dropping some. The sample holds 2 million to 3 million clones, over 85% seen once. In regard to this clone: Its cognate antigen is unknown.

The receptor's source is a man aged 18 to 29 in good health. Some clones in this sample may be carry-over from other donors' samples. The V and J genes are TRBV10-3 and TRBJ1-1; D is possibly TRBD1 (6 bases). Material for sequencing was naive CD4+ T cells from PBMCs. Subset: CD45RA+ positively selected. This chain's CDR3 is CAAKGVENTEAFF. The CDR3 DNA follows: TGTGCCGCGAAGGGGGTGGAGAACACTGAAGCTTTCTTT.